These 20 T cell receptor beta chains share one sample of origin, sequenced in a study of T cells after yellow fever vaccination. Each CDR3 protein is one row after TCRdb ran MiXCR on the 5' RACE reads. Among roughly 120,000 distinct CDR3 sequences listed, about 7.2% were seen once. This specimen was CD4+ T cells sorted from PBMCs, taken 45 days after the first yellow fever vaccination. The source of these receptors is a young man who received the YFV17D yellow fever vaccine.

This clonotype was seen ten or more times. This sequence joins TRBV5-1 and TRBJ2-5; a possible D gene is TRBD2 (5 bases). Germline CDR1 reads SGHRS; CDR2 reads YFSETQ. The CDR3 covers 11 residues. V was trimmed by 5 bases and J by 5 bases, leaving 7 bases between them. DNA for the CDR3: TGCGCCAGCAGACTAGGGGAGACCCAGTACTTC. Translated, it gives CASRLGETQYF.

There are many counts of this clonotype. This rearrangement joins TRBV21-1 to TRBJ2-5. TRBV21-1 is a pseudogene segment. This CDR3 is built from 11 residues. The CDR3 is CASSNGETQYF. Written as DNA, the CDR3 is TGTGCCAGCAGCAACGGAGAGACCCAGTACTTC.

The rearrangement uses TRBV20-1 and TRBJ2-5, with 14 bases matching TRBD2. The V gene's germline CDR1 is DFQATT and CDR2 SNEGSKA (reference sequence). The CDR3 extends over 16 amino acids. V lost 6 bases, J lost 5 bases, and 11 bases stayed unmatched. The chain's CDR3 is CSAGWTSGGPGETQYF. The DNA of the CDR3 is TGCAGTGCGGGATGGACTAGCGGGGGGCCGGGGGAGACCCAGTACTTC.

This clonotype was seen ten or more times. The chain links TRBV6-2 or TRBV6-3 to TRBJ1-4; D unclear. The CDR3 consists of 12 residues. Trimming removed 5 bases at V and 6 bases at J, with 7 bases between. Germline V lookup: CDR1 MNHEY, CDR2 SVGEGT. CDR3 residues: CASSPGDEKLFF. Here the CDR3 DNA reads TGTGCCAGCAGTCCCGGGGATGAAAAACTGTTTTTT.

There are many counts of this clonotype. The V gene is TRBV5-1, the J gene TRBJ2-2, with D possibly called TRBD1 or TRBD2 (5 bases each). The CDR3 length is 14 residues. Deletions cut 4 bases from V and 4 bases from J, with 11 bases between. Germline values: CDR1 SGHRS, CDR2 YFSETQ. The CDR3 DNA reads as TGCGCCAGCAGCGGAGGCAGGGCCACCGGGGAGCTGTTTTTT. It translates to CASSGGRATGELFF.

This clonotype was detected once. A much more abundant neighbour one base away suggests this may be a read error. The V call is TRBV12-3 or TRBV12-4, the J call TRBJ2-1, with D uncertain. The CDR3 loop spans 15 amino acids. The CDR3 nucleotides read TGTGCCAGCAGTTTAGGGTCCGGTGTCTGGAATGAGCAGTCCTTC. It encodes CASSLGSGVWNEQSF.

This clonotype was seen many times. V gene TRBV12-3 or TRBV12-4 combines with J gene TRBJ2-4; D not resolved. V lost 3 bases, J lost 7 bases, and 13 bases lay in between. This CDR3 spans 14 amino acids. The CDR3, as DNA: TGTGCCAGCAGTTTGGGCCTCGAGTATAACATTCAGTACTTC. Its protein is CASSLGLEYNIQYF.

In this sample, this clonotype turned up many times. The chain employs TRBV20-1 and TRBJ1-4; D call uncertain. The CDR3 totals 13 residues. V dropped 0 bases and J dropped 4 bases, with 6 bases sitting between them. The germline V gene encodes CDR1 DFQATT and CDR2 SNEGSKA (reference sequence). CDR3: CSARDAVNEKLFF. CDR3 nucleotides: TGCAGTGCTAGAGATGCCGTTAATGAAAAACTGTTTTTT.

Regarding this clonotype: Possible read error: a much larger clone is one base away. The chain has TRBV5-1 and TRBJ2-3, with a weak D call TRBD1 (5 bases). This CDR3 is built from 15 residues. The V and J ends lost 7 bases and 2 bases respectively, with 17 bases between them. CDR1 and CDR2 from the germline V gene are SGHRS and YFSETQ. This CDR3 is CASAPGWGPTDTQYF. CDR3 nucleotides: TGCGCCAGCGCCCCCGGTTGGGGCCCCACAGATACGCAGTATTTT.

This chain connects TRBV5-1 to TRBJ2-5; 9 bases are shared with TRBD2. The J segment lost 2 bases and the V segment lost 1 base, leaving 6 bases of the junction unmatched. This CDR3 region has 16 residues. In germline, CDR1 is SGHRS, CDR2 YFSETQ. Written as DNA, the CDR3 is TGCGCCAGCAGCTTGTCCCCGAGCGGGGGGCAAGAGACCCAGTACTTC. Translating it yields CASSLSPSGGQETQYF. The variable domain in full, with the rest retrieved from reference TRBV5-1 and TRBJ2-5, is KAGVTQTPRYLIKTRGQQVTLSCSPISGHRSVSWYQQTPGQGLQFLFEYFSETQRNKGNFPGRFSGRQFSNSRSEMNVSTLELGDSALYLCASSLSPSGGQETQYFGPGTRLLVL.

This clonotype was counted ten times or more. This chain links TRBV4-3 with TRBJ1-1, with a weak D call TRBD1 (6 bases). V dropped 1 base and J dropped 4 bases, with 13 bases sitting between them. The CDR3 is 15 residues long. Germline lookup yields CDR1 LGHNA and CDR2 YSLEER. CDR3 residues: CASSQVARGGTEAFF. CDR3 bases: TGCGCCAGCAGCCAAGTGGCCAGGGGTGGCACTGAAGCTTTCTTT.

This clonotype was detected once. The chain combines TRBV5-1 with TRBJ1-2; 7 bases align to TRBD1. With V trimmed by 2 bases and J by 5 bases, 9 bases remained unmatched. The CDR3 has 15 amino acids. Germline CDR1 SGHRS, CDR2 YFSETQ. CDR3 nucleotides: TGCGCCAGCAGCTTCGCCAGACAGGGCGGATATGGCTACACCTTC. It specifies CASSFARQGGYGYTF.

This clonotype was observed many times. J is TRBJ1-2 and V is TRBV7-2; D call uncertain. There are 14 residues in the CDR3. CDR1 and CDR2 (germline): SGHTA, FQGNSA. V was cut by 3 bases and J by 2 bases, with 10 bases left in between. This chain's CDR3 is CASSFQTPNYGYTF. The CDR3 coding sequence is TGTGCCAGCAGCTTTCAGACGCCCAACTATGGCTACACCTTC.

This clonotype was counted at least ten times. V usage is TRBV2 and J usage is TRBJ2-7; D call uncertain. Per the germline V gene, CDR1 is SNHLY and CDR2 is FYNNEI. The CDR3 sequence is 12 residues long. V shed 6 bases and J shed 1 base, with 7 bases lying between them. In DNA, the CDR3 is TGTGCCAGCAGGGCGCGGTCCTACGAGCAGTACGTC. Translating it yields CASRARSYEQYV.

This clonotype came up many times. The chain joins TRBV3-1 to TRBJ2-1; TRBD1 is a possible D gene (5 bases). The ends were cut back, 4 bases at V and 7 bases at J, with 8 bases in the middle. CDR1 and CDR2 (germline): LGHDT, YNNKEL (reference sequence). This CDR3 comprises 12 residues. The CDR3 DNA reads TGTGCCAGCAGCCTTAAGGGGAATGAGCAGTTCTTC. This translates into CASSLKGNEQFF.

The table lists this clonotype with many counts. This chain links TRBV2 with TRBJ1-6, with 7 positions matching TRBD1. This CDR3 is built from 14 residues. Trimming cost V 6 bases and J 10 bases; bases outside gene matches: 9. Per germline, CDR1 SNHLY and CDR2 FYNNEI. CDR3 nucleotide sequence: TGTGCCAGCAGGATAGGGGGCGCGAGATCACCCCTCCACTTT. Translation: CASRIGGARSPLHF.

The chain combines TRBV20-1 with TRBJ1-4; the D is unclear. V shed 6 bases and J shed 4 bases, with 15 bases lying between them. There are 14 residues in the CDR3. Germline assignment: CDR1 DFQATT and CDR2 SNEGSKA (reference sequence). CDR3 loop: CSAFIGSINEKLFF. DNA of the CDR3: TGCAGTGCCTTCATCGGGTCGATTAATGAAAAACTGTTTTTT.

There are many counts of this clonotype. CDR3 amino acids: CAWSGTGGNQPQHF. CDR3 nucleotide sequence: TGTGCCTGGAGTGGCACAGGGGGTAATCAGCCCCAGCATTTT. This sequence joins TRBV30 and TRBJ1-5, with TRBD1 identical over 8 bases. Per germline, CDR1 GTSNPN and CDR2 SVGIG (reference sequence). This CDR3 is 14 amino acids long. V was pared by 1 base and J by 4 bases, with 3 bases of the junction left unmatched. Full variable domain (remainder filled in from reference TRBV30 and TRBJ1-5): SQTIHQWPATLVQPVGSPLSLECTVEGTSNPNLYWYRQAAGRGLQLLFYSVGIGQISSEVPQNLSASRPQDRQFILSSKKLLLSDSGFYLCAWSGTGGNQPQHFGDGTRLSIL.

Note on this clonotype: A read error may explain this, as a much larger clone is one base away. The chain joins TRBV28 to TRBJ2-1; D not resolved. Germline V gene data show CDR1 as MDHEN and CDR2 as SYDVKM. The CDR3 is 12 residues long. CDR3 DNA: TGTGCCAGCAGTACACCAGGACGTGAGCAGTTATTC. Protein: CASSTPGREQLF. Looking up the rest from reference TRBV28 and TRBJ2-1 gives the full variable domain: DVKVTQSSRYLVKRTGEKVFLECVQDMDHENMFWYRQDPGLGLRLIYFSYDVKMKEKGDIPEGYSVSREKKERFSLILESASTNQTSMYLCASSTPGREQLFGPGTRLTVL.

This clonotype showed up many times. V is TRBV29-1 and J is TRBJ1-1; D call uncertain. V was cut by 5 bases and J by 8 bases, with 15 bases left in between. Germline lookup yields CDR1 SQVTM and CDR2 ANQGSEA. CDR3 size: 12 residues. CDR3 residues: CSVCSQTPEAFF. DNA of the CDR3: TGCAGCGTTTGTTCCCAAACCCCCGAAGCTTTCTTT.